Below are 32 T cell receptor beta chains sequenced from a single sample in a study of T-cell memory formation after mild COVID-19. TCRdb used MiXCR to reprocess the 5' RACE reads, holding one entry per CDR3 protein. Of around 300,000 distinct CDR3 sequences in the sample, approximately 12% were seen once. The source material was PBMCs or a T cell subset sorted from them (not recorded which). Every receptor here comes from a man aged 18 to 30 who had mild COVID-19 (a few samples of this study predate the infection). Cell type and time point are not known.

This clonotype has a count of ten or more. This sequence joins TRBV28 and TRBJ2-7; 8 bases fit TRBD2. CDR1 and CDR2 (germline): MDHEN, SYDVKM. The CDR3 runs 14 residues. Losses at the gene ends were 6 bases for V and 0 bases for J; bases not matched to a gene: 4. CDR3 sequence reads: CASRTSASSYEQYV. CDR3 bases: TGTGCCAGCAGGACTAGCGCGAGCTCCTACGAGCAGTACGTC.

This chain links TRBV4-2 with TRBJ2-3, with D possibly matching TRBD2 (5 bases). Looked up from germline, CDR1 is LGHNA and CDR2 is YNFKEQ. The CDR3 is 14 residues long. The germline V and J ends were trimmed by 1 base and 5 bases, with 10 bases remaining between them. The CDR3 sequence: CASSQGAREDTQYF. CDR3 coding DNA: TGTGCCAGCAGCCAAGGGGCCCGGGAAGATACGCAGTATTTT.

This clonotype came up a few times. This chain joins TRBV3-1 and TRBJ2-1, with TRBD1 matching 7 bases. CDR1 LGHDT and CDR2 YNNKEL come from the germline V gene (reference sequence). V shed 0 bases, J shed 8 bases, and the junction held 4 bases outside the gene matches. The CDR3 is made up of 14 amino acids. This CDR3 reads CASSQEGGGDEQFF. The CDR3, as DNA: TGTGCCAGCAGCCAAGAAGGGGGCGGCGATGAGCAGTTCTTC.

The chain is built from TRBV7-3 and TRBJ2-3; TRBD2 matches at 9 bases. The CDR3 extends over 16 amino acids. Germline loops: CDR1 SGHTA, CDR2 FQGTGA. J gave up 1 base and V 5 bases, and 7 bases lay outside the gene matches. CDR3 sequence reads: CASSVAGTSRTDTQYF. For the CDR3, the DNA is TGTGCCAGCAGCGTAGCCGGGACTAGCCGCACAGATACGCAGTATTTT.

This chain uses TRBV6-5 with TRBJ2-4, with D possibly being TRBD1 (5 bases). V lost 2 bases and J 8 bases, leaving 13 bases between the germline ends. Per germline, CDR1 MNHEY and CDR2 SVGAGI. The CDR3 is 14 residues long. The CDR3 bases are TGTGCCAGCAGTTACATTAGATCCAGGGACATTCAGTACTTC. Its translation is CASSYIRSRDIQYF.

The CDR3 sequence is CSARETGGAGYTF. The CDR3 coding sequence is TGCAGTGCTAGAGAGACAGGGGGCGCGGGCTACACCTTC. The gene calls are TRBV20-1 and TRBJ1-2, with 10 bases matching TRBD1. This CDR3 spans 13 amino acids. The ends lost 0 bases at V and 8 bases at J; junction bases unmatched: 3. Germline V CDR1 and CDR2: DFQATT, SNEGSKA (reference sequence).

This clonotype was detected only a few times. The genes are TRBV4-1 and TRBJ1-1; no definite D call. CDR1 is MGHRA, CDR2 YSYEKL, per germline. This CDR3 comprises 16 residues. The V end lost 2 bases, the J end lost 3 bases, and 16 bases lay between the germline ends. CDR3 sequence: CASSQPLSGLYTEAFF. The CDR3 bases are TGCGCCAGCAGCCAACCCTTATCCGGCCTTTACACTGAAGCTTTCTTT.

This clonotype was found a few times. The chain joins TRBV24-1 to TRBJ2-7; a weak D match, TRBD1 (6 bases). Trimming pared 8 bases from V and 4 bases from J, leaving 26 bases between. Germline lookup yields CDR1 KGHDR and CDR2 SFDVKD. CDR3 length equals 17 residues. CDR3: CATMARDAGERGYEQYV. CDR3 nucleotide sequence: TGTGCCACCATGGCCCGGGATGCAGGGGAAAGGGGTTACGAGCAGTACGTC.

This clonotype has a handful of counts. The CDR3 coding sequence is TGTGCCAGTCAGCGGGGGGATACGCAGTATTTT. It encodes CASQRGDTQYF. This chain connects TRBV6-5 to TRBJ2-3, with TRBD2 matching 8 bases. The V segment lost 9 bases and the J segment 6 bases; nucleotides outside the gene matches: 2. Germline CDR1 reads MNHEY; CDR2 reads SVGAGI. The CDR3 is 11 residues long.

This clonotype was seen repeatedly, ten times or more. V gene TRBV7-2 combines with J gene TRBJ2-5, with D perhaps assigned TRBD1 or TRBD2 (6 bases each). The CDR3 extends over 14 amino acids. Trimming took 3 bases from V and 6 from J, leaving 14 bases between them. Germline V CDR1 and CDR2: SGHTA, FQGNSA. Here the CDR3 DNA reads TGTGCCAGCAGCTTCTCCGGGGGCAAAAAGACCCAGTACTTC. Translation gives CASSFSGGKKTQYF.

This clonotype was found many times. The V call is TRBV5-1, the J call TRBJ2-1; 15 nucleotides agree with TRBD2. Germline assignment: CDR1 SGHRS and CDR2 YFSETQ. The CDR3 runs 17 residues. V shed 4 bases and J 3 bases; nucleotides not matched to a gene: 5. This CDR3 is CASSLGTSGGNYNEQFF. CDR3 DNA: TGCGCCAGCAGCCTAGGGACTAGCGGGGGGAACTACAATGAGCAGTTCTTC.

At least ten counts were recorded for this clonotype. The rearrangement links TRBV5-1 to TRBJ1-1, with D possibly being TRBD1 (5 bases). Germline V gene data show CDR1 as SGHRS and CDR2 as YFSETQ. V lost 0 bases, J lost 1 base, and 7 bases lay in between. The CDR3 extends over 14 amino acids. For the CDR3, the DNA is TGCGCCAGCAGCTTGGGACAGTGGAACACTGAAGCTTTCTTT. Its protein is CASSLGQWNTEAFF.

The chain uses TRBV7-2 and TRBJ1-6, with a weak D call TRBD1 (5 bases). Germline CDR1 and CDR2: SGHTA and FQGNSA. The CDR3 runs to 13 residues. The V end was cut by 6 bases, the J end by 10 bases, with 13 bases between. This chain's CDR3 is CASRPGRESPLHF. In DNA, the CDR3 is TGTGCCAGCAGACCAGGGAGGGAATCACCCCTCCACTTT. The full variable domain, in which reference TRBV7-2 and TRBJ1-6 provide the parts outside the CDR3, is GAGVSQSPSNKVTEKGKDVELRCDPISGHTALYWYRQSLGQGLEFLIYFQGNSAPDKSGLPSDRFSAERTGGSVSTLTIQRTQQEDSAVYLCASRPGRESPLHFGNGTRLTVT.

This clonotype was counted between two and nine times. The rearrangement uses TRBV29-1 and TRBJ2-5; 12 bases match TRBD2. Per the germline V gene, CDR1 is SQVTM and CDR2 is ANQGSEA. Trimming at V came to 3 bases and at J to 4 bases, leaving 9 bases not matched to a gene. The CDR3 totals 16 residues. The CDR3 nucleotides read TGCAGCGTTGATAGTCAGCCTAGCGGGGGGGGAGAGACCCAGTACTTC. It specifies CSVDSQPSGGGETQYF.

This clonotype was seen at least ten times. This rearrangement joins TRBV3-1 to TRBJ1-5; weak D call: TRBD1 (5 bases). The V end lost 2 bases, the J end lost 7 bases, and 9 bases lay between the germline ends. This CDR3 has 13 residues. Looked up from germline, CDR1 is LGHDT and CDR2 is YNNKEL (reference sequence). CDR3 nucleotide sequence: TGTGCCAGCAGCCAACGAGGGGACCAGCCCCAGCATTTT. The encoded protein is CASSQRGDQPQHF.

The chain has TRBV4-2 and TRBJ2-5; TRBD2 might be the D (6 bases). Germline V gives CDR1 LGHNA, CDR2 YNFKEQ. The CDR3 sequence is 15 residues long. The ends were cut back, 1 base at V and 5 bases at J, with 14 bases in the middle. Written as DNA, the CDR3 is TGTGCCAGCAGCCAAGGGTACGCGGGGAGGGAGACCCAGTACTTC. Translation gives CASSQGYAGRETQYF.

The V and J genes are TRBV7-8 and TRBJ2-1; 7 nucleotides agree with TRBD1. This CDR3 region has 15 residues. After removal of 0 bases from V and 7 bases from J, the junction contained 6 bases not matched to a gene. The germline gives CDR1 SGHVS, CDR2 FQNEAQ. CDR3 in amino acids: CASSLAQGVMNEQFF. CDR3 nucleotide sequence: TGTGCCAGCAGCTTAGCGCAGGGGGTCATGAATGAGCAGTTCTTC.

The chain combines TRBV6-5 with TRBJ1-1; D gene uncertain. Germline V gene lookup returns CDR1 MNHEY and CDR2 SVGAGI. CDR3 size: 16 residues. The ends were cut back, 5 bases at V and 7 bases at J, with 23 bases in the middle. Here the CDR3 reads CASSTKGRRLYDEAFF. The DNA for the CDR3 is TGTGCCAGCAGTACCAAGGGCAGGCGACTATACGATGAAGCTTTCTTT.

In this sample, this clonotype turned up many times. The chain is built from TRBV7-9 and TRBJ1-1; 7 positions agree with TRBD1. CDR3 length: 17 amino acids. From germline, CDR1 is SEHNR and CDR2 FQNEAQ (reference sequence). The junction had 9 bases not matched to a gene; V was cut back by 2 bases and J by 0 bases. CDR3 sequence (DNA): TGTGCCAGCAGCTTATCTTCGGCAGGGGGTATGAACACTGAAGCTTTCTTT. Amino acids: CASSLSSAGGMNTEAFF.

The V call is TRBV4-3, the J call TRBJ2-1, with 12 bases fitting TRBD2. Looked up from germline, CDR1 is LGHNA and CDR2 is YSLEER. The CDR3 has 17 residues. The trim removed 4 bases at V and 8 bases at J, leaving 12 bases unmatched. The CDR3 region is CASSPTLLAGGPHEQFF. The CDR3 nucleotides are TGCGCCAGCAGCCCGACCCTTCTAGCGGGGGGGCCCCATGAGCAGTTCTTC.

The J gene is TRBJ2-3, the V gene TRBV11-2; 7 nucleotides agree with TRBD1. With V trimmed by 4 bases and J by 0 bases, 7 bases remained unmatched. The CDR3 is 16 amino acids. CDR1 is SGHAT and CDR2 is FQNNGV in the germline V gene. The CDR3 sequence is CASSSNQGESTDTQYF. CDR3 nucleotides: TGTGCCAGCAGCTCGAACCAGGGGGAAAGCACAGATACGCAGTATTTT.

This clonotype was counted a few times. V and J are TRBV7-3 and TRBJ2-1; 12 nucleotides agree with TRBD2. Germline V gives CDR1 SGHTA, CDR2 FQGTGA. The CDR3 extends over 16 amino acids. V was clipped by 2 bases and J by 10 bases; unmatched bases: 9. CDR3 region: CASSLDSSGGVWEQFF. CDR3 DNA: TGTGCCAGCAGCTTAGATTCTAGCGGGGGGGTCTGGGAGCAGTTCTTC.

V usage is TRBV4-1 and J usage is TRBJ2-3, with TRBD2 identical over 10 bases. With V trimmed by 1 base and J by 5 bases, 9 bases remained unmatched. CDR3 length: 17 amino acids. Germline loops: CDR1 MGHRA, CDR2 YSYEKL. This CDR3 reads CASSQGWSGGARDTQYF. As DNA, the CDR3 is TGCGCCAGCAGCCAAGGCTGGAGCGGGGGGGCCCGAGATACGCAGTATTTT.

The chain combines TRBV6-1 with TRBJ1-6; D gene ambiguous. The V gene's germline CDR1 is MNHNS and CDR2 SASEGT. The CDR3 consists of 13 residues. V lost 2 bases and J 6 bases, leaving 5 bases between the germline ends. This CDR3 reads CASSETGNSPLHF. The DNA for the CDR3 is TGTGCCAGCAGTGAAACCGGTAATTCACCCCTCCACTTT.

In its sample, this clonotype was seen a few times. The chain carries TRBV7-9 and TRBJ2-3; D could derive from TRBD1 or TRBD2 (5 bases each). This CDR3 has 15 amino acids. The V end was cut by 8 bases, the J end by 4 bases, with 19 bases between. Germline V gene data show CDR1 as SEHNR and CDR2 as FQNEAQ (reference sequence). The chain's CDR3 is CASLVGAPGPDTQYF. The CDR3 coding sequence is TGTGCCAGCCTCGTAGGGGCACCGGGGCCAGATACGCAGTATTTT.

This clonotype came up a few times. CDR3 protein: CSVFPLSPGQAYTEAFF. The DNA for the CDR3 is TGCAGCGTTTTCCCCTTATCACCGGGGCAGGCGTACACTGAAGCTTTCTTT. This rearrangement joins TRBV29-1 to TRBJ1-1, with a possible D match to TRBD1 (5 bases). V gave up 5 bases and J gave up 3 bases, with 25 bases separating them. This CDR3 contains 17 residues. Germline CDR1 reads SQVTM; CDR2 reads ANQGSEA.

The chain uses TRBV6-1 and TRBJ2-1, with 9 bases that match TRBD2. Germline V CDR1 and CDR2: MNHNS, SASEGT. The CDR3 is 16 residues long. Trimming removed 3 bases from V and 9 bases from J; junction bases left unmatched: 12. This CDR3 is CASSDPLGRGGAEQFF. The CDR3 DNA reads TGTGCCAGCAGTGACCCATTGGGGCGGGGGGGTGCTGAGCAGTTCTTC.

The chain links TRBV5-1 to TRBJ1-4, with 7 bases aligning to TRBD1. This CDR3 has 15 residues. Trimming cost V 3 bases and J 5 bases; bases outside gene matches: 7. Germline V CDR1 and CDR2: SGHRS, YFSETQ. This CDR3 is CASSSTGTENEKLFF. CDR3 DNA sequence: TGCGCCAGCAGCTCCACCGGGACAGAAAATGAAAAACTGTTTTTT.

This clonotype was counted only a few times. V gene TRBV9 combines with J gene TRBJ2-2; unclear D gene. Trimming pared 0 bases from V and 7 bases from J, leaving 10 bases between. Germline V lookup: CDR1 SGDLS, CDR2 YYNGEE. The CDR3 extends over 14 amino acids. CDR3 sequence reads: CASSVGHEYGELFF. The CDR3 DNA sequence: TGTGCCAGCAGCGTAGGGCACGAATACGGGGAGCTGTTTTTT.

The sample holds a few counts of this clonotype. The rearrangement uses TRBV6-1 and TRBJ2-3; TRBD1 matches at 9 bases. V lost 1 base and J lost 7; bases outside the gene matches: 6. The germline gives CDR1 MNHNS, CDR2 SASEGT. This CDR3 contains 15 residues. This chain's CDR3 is CASSEVGTGPYTQYF. The CDR3 nucleotides are TGTGCCAGCAGTGAAGTGGGGACAGGGCCCTATACGCAGTATTTT.

V usage is TRBV5-6 and J usage is TRBJ1-4, with a weak D call TRBD1 (5 bases). Germline V CDR1 and CDR2: SGHDT, YYEEEE. The germline V and J ends were trimmed by 0 bases and 7 bases, with 13 bases remaining between them. There are 15 residues in the CDR3. The DNA for the CDR3 is TGTGCCAGCAGCTTGGTTTCCGGGGGTGGTGAAAAACTGTTTTTT. Its translation is CASSLVSGGGEKLFF. The full variable domain, rest sourced from reference TRBV5-6 and TRBJ1-4, is DAGVTQSPTHLIKTRGQQVTLRCSPKSGHDTVSWYQQALGQGPQFIFQYYEEEERQRGNFPDRFSGHQFPNYSSELNVNALLLGDSALYLCASSLVSGGGEKLFFGSGTQLSVL.

The chain employs TRBV7-9 and TRBJ1-2, with D hard to call. The germline CDR1 and CDR2 sequences are SEHNR and FQNEAQ (reference sequence). V was clipped by 3 bases and J by 2 bases, with 16 bases between them. The CDR3 runs 16 residues. CDR3 sequence reads: CASSFQPGRLNYGYTF. The CDR3 DNA follows: TGTGCCAGCAGCTTTCAACCGGGCCGTTTAAACTATGGCTACACCTTC.